Following are 10 T cell receptor beta chains from one sample sequenced in a study of T-cell memory formation after mild COVID-19. TCRdb used MiXCR to reprocess the 5' RACE reads, holding one entry per CDR3 protein. Of more than 250,000 distinct CDR3 sequences listed, around 15% are singletons. Specimen: PBMCs or a T cell subset sorted from them (not recorded which). The origin of the receptors is a man younger than 35 who had mild COVID-19 (a few samples of this study predate the infection). Cell type and time point are not known.

This clonotype was counted only a few times. J is TRBJ2-3 and V is TRBV5-1; D is uncertain. Trimming took off 0 bases at V and 7 bases at J, with 6 bases between the two ends. This CDR3 is built from 12 residues. Germline CDR1 and CDR2: SGHRS and YFSETQ. CDR3 residues: CASSLATNTQYF. CDR3 bases: TGCGCCAGCAGCTTGGCCACCAATACGCAGTATTTT.

This clonotype was counted many times. This chain joins TRBV7-2 and TRBJ1-2; D gene unclear. V was shortened by 3 bases and J by 2 bases, with 7 bases between the two germline ends. The germline V gene has CDR1 SGHTA and CDR2 FQGNSA. This CDR3 region has 13 residues. The CDR3 loop is CASSFGRNYGYTF. The CDR3 DNA follows: TGTGCCAGCAGCTTTGGCAGGAACTATGGCTACACCTTC.

This chain uses TRBV4-1 with TRBJ1-5; 8 bases match TRBD1. The CDR3 loop spans 16 amino acids. Germline V gene lookup returns CDR1 MGHRA and CDR2 YSYEKL. The ends lost 0 bases at V and 3 bases at J; junction bases unmatched: 4. CDR3 region: CASSQEAGGHNQPQHF. In DNA, the CDR3 is TGCGCCAGCAGCCAAGAAGCAGGGGGCCACAATCAGCCCCAGCATTTT.

This clonotype was counted only a few times. The chain recombines TRBV5-1 with TRBJ2-3; the D is unclear. CDR3 length: 14 amino acids. CDR1 and CDR2 from the germline V gene are SGHRS and YFSETQ. The V gene lost 0 bases and the J gene lost 2 bases, with 7 bases spanning the gap. The CDR3 bases are TGCGCCAGCAGCTTGGCCAACCCCACAGATACGCAGTATTTT. It encodes CASSLANPTDTQYF.

This clonotype has more than one count but fewer than ten. The chain is built from TRBV20-1 and TRBJ1-4; D perhaps matches TRBD1 (5 bases). Trimming removed 0 bases at V and 7 bases at J, with 12 bases between. The CDR3 has 14 amino acids. In germline, CDR1 is DFQATT, CDR2 SNEGSKA (reference sequence). In DNA, the CDR3 is TGCAGTGCTAGAGATTATGGCAGGGTTGAAAAACTGTTTTTT. Protein: CSARDYGRVEKLFF.

The rearrangement uses TRBV3-1 and TRBJ1-5, with a weak D call TRBD1 (5 bases). Germline CDR1 reads LGHDT; CDR2 reads YNNKEL (reference sequence). V was shortened by 4 bases and J by 0 bases, with 13 bases between the two germline ends. CDR3 length: 16 amino acids. CDR3 nucleotides: TGTGCCAGCAGCCGAGGCCGGGACGGTAGCAATCAGCCCCAGCATTTT. Translation gives CASSRGRDGSNQPQHF. The full variable domain, with the rest looked up from reference TRBV3-1 and TRBJ1-5, is DTAVSQTPKYLVTQMGNDKSIKCEQNLGHDTMYWYKQDSKKFLKIMFSYNNKELIINETVPNRFSPKSPDKAHLNLHINSLELGDSAVYFCASSRGRDGSNQPQHFGDGTRLSIL.

This clonotype was seen more than once but under ten times. Sequence at one end of the junction differs from germline and may be a read error. This chain joins TRBV7-9 and TRBJ2-1, with D perhaps given as TRBD1 or TRBD2 (5 bases each). The germline CDR1 and CDR2 sequences are SEHNR and FQNEAQ (reference sequence). The CDR3 contains 12 residues. CDR3 region: CASSLTGTLGAF. The CDR3 DNA sequence: TGTGCCAGCAGCTTAACCGGGACCTTAGGGGCTTTC.

This clonotype was seen at least ten times. This chain joins TRBV5-1 and TRBJ2-7; the D call may be TRBD1 or TRBD2 (6 bases each). The V end was cut by 2 bases, the J end by 3 bases, with 15 bases between. This CDR3 contains 15 residues. Looked up from germline, CDR1 is SGHRS and CDR2 is YFSETQ. The CDR3 DNA is TGCGCCAGCAGCTTATGGGGGGACATCATCTACGAGCAGTACTTC. Residues: CASSLWGDIIYEQYF.

The rearrangement joins TRBV29-1 to TRBJ1-2, with D uncertain. This CDR3 contains 12 residues. Germline CDR1 reads SQVTM; CDR2 reads ANQGSEA. The V end was cut by 5 bases, the J end by 5 bases, with 12 bases between. In DNA, the CDR3 is TGCAGCGTTAAGGGAAGAGATTATGGCTACACCTTC. Protein product: CSVKGRDYGYTF.

The rearrangement links TRBV6-6 to TRBJ1-1; a weak D match, TRBD1 (5 bases). V was pared by 7 bases and J by 4 bases, with 22 bases between. The germline gives CDR1 MNHNY, CDR2 SVGAGI (reference sequence). This CDR3 spans 16 amino acids. The CDR3 DNA is TGTGCCAGCACTCCCCCCCGGCAGGGCGCGGGCACTGAAGCTTTCTTT. It is translated as CASTPPRQGAGTEAFF.